This note documents a single T cell receptor beta chain sequence. Primers used in a second PCR of roughly 6 to 12 cycles were a sample-barcoded 5' primer and a J-beta primer mix. One entry per CDR3 protein results from TCRdb running MiXCR on the 5' RACE reads. The table includes 1.5 million to 2 million distinct CDR3 sequences, 25% to 30% detected once. The source of the sample is a study of blood T cells in healthy people across ages. Germline values: CDR1 MDHEN, CDR2 SYDVKM. The CDR3 covers 15 residues. Sample: blood. The sequence derives from a woman aged 25-40 years in good health. The chain joins TRBV28 to TRBJ2-7, with a tentative D call TRBD2 (6 bases). With the DNA end fitting TRBJ2-5 better, the J assignment may be wrong. The CDR3 spells CASRAMDRSGGTQYF. The CDR3 nucleotides are TGTGCCAGCAGGGCCATGGATCGATCCGGGGGGACCCAGTACTTC.